This T cell receptor (beta chain) was found in a study of response to subunit inactivated influenza vaccine. Regarding this clonotype: Its antigen is as yet unknown.

Deletions cut 6 bases from V and 0 bases from J, with 12 bases between. The V gene's germline CDR1 is SNHLY and CDR2 FYNNEI. The CDR3 sequence is 16 residues long. One entry per CDR3 protein results from TCRdb running MiXCR on the RT-PCR reads. Of about 570,000 distinct CDR3 sequences detected, over 9.5% appear once; the ten largest clones hold roughly 10%. Study conclusions and caveats: T cells newly recruited by each seasonal influenza vaccination are few, the authors suggested.

Here the sequenced sample was PBMCs from blood, taken on the day of vaccination. This TCR was sampled from a man between 50 and 59 years old who received an inactivated influenza vaccine. The V call is TRBV2, the J call TRBJ2-6, with D perhaps matching TRBD1 (6 bases). The DNA for the CDR3 is TGTGCCAGCAGAACCCACAGGGCCTCTGGGGCCAACGTCCTGACTTTC. Translated: CASRTHRASGANVLTF.